Following are 2 T cell receptor beta chains from one sample sequenced in a study of OX40 agonist ivuxolimab in advanced cancers. Sequencing used immunoSEQ multiplex PCR; TCRdb keeps in-frame clones, though not all of them. The repertoire holds about 58,000 clones, with 80% to 90% as singletons. The specimen was CD4+ or CD8+ T cells sorted from blood, collected in a trial of the OX40 agonist ivuxolimab. These receptors came from an adult with an advanced solid tumor such as melanoma, head and neck, liver or kidney cancer.

This chain joins TRBV25-1 and TRBJ1-1; a weak D match, TRBD1 (5 bases). Trimming took 5 bases from V and 0 from J, leaving 10 bases between them. Germline CDR1 and CDR2: MGHDK and SYGVNS. CDR3 size: 14 residues. CDR3 sequence (DNA): TGTGCCAGCAGTCCCGGGACGGTGAACACTGAAGCTTTCTTT. Translating gives CASSPGTVNTEAFF. The entire variable domain, with the rest obtained from reference TRBV25-1 and TRBJ1-1, is as follows: EADIYQTPRYLVIGTGKKITLECSQTMGHDKMYWYQQDPGMELHLIHYSYGVNSTEKGDLSSESTVSRIRTEHFPLTLESARPSHTSQYLCASSPGTVNTEAFFGQGTRLTVV.

The V call is TRBV15, the J call TRBJ1-5, with D uncertain. The CDR3 is made up of 15 amino acids. V dropped 0 bases and J dropped 0 bases, with 6 bases sitting between them. The germline V gene has CDR1 LNHNV and CDR2 YYDKDF (reference sequence). The CDR3 DNA is TGTGCCACCAGCAGAGAGGGGTATAGCAATCAGCCCCAGCATTTT. It encodes CATSREGYSNQPQHF.